The rows below give T cell receptor beta chains drawn from one sample of a study of CD8+ T cells in alopecia areata. Sequencing used immunoSEQ multiplex PCR; TCRdb keeps in-frame clones, though not all of them. The sample carries about 180,000 clones, roughly 59% recorded once. Here the sequenced sample was CD4+ T cells sorted from blood, taken at week 0. Receptors were obtained from a human donor with alopecia areata. CDR3s include the opening cysteine and the closing phenylalanine or tryptophan. Clone size is given for some rows only: seen once, a few or many times, or a class if the clone is expanded.

-	TRBV29-1	TRBJ2-5	CSVEGRYQETQYF
-	TRBV27	TRBJ1-1	CASRRTGNTEAFF
few	TRBV2	TRBJ1-6	CASRDGALSPLHF
-	TRBV7-3	TRBJ2-7	CASSPDTYEQYF
-	TRBV30	TRBJ1-1	CAWRIGTGNTEAFF
-	TRBV7-3	TRBJ2-1	CASSLGQYNEQFF
few	TRBV29-1	TRBJ2-5	CSVETGSGETQYF
once	TRBV30	TRBJ1-1	CAWTGPEAFF
-	TRBV5-1	TRBJ1-2	CASSLEAEPLAGYTF
once	TRBV18	TRBJ1-5	CASSDRVSQPQHF
-	TRBV29-1	TRBJ2-3	CSVQRGERSRPSTDTQYF
-	TRBV7-9	TRBJ2-7	CASSLGQGSGEQYF
-	TRBV7-9	TRBJ1-1	CASSPQILNTEAFF
-	TRBV7-6	TRBJ1-1	CASSPFGGREAFF
-	TRBV5-1	TRBJ2-7	CASRGTGRYEQYF
-	TRBV30	TRBJ1-4	CACDRGDEKLFF
-	TRBV5-1	TRBJ2-3	CASRLVKDTDTQYF
once	TRBV4-1	TRBJ1-1	CASSQLVGTEAFF
-	TRBV2	TRBJ2-1	CASTASSYNEQFF
-	TRBV13	TRBJ1-2	CASSLGPASGHGYTF
-	TRBV19	TRBJ2-5	CASNTGWQETQYF
-	TRBV5-6	TRBJ2-1	CASNLRLYNEQFF
-	TRBV7-9	TRBJ1-5	CASSPGGLQPQHF
-	TRBV7-2	TRBJ1-1	CASSLSPGDAEAFF